This TCR beta chain was retrieved from a study of T cells in pancreatic ductal adenocarcinoma. Whole-study results and caveats: Blood had more productive templates and about 7.9-fold more unique clonotypes than tumor. Enrichment of CD45RO+ effector over naive T cells in tumors may bias clonality. Mean clonality was approximately 0.1 in tumors and about 0.079 in blood, not significantly different. This surgical cohort overrepresents the minority presenting with early-stage disease.

The selected patients with pancreatic ductal adenocarcinoma had surgery but no neoadjuvant therapy. The table lists this clone with a few counts. Its antigen is unidentified. Only in-frame clones appear in the TCRdb table, and some are missing; sequencing was by immunoSEQ multiplex PCR. The table shows 8,500 to 9,500 clones, with about 90% occurring only once. The germline gives CDR1 LNHDA, CDR2 SQIVND (reference sequence). Trimming cost V 10 bases and J 3 bases, with 10 bases left between them. This CDR3 region has 12 residues. The receptor's source is a human donor with pancreatic ductal adenocarcinoma. Sequenced: PBMCs. V usage is TRBV19 and J usage is TRBJ1-5; possible D gene TRBD1, 5 bases. CDR3 loop: CATRTYNQPQHF. The CDR3 DNA reads as TGTGCCACCCGGACATACAATCAGCCCCAGCATTTT.